The next 9 T cell receptor beta chains were all read from a single sample in a study of regulatory T cells in long-lasting Graves disease. This sample's time point: newly diagnosed GD, antithyroid drugs for less than 3 months. With RNA extracted from PBMCs as input, the TCR library was made. Arm-PCR of CDR3 regions with iRepertoire HTBI primers generated TCR beta libraries. TCRdb independently ran MiXCR on the multiplex PCR reads; one entry per CDR3 protein. Found here are about 500,000 distinct CDR3 sequences, about 11% of them singletons; the top ten hold 8% to 10%. These data are also associated with another study on T cells in Graves' hyperthyroidism and ophthalmopathy.

The sequenced sample was peripheral blood mononuclear cells (PBMCs), obtained at new diagnosis, from a patient treated with antithyroid drugs. Every receptor here comes from a woman aged 30 to 39 with Graves disease.

This clonotype has at least ten counts. The V and J genes are TRBV7-8 and TRBJ2-5, with 12 bases matching TRBD2. Trimming cost V 6 bases and J 2 bases; bases outside gene matches: 7. Germline CDR1 is SGHVS and CDR2 is FQNEAQ. CDR3 length: 16 residues. As DNA, the CDR3 is TGTGCCAGCAGATCCTTCGGACTAGCGGGACAAGAGACCCAGTACTTC. Protein product: CASRSFGLAGQETQYF.

This clonotype turned up a few times. This chain joins TRBV20-1 and TRBJ1-5, with a tentative D call TRBD1 (5 bases). V gave up 6 bases and J gave up 2 bases, with 8 bases separating them. CDR1 is DFQATT, CDR2 SNEGSKA, per germline (reference sequence). The CDR3 has 12 residues. Written as DNA, the CDR3 is TGCAGTGCAAAACAGGGCAATCAGCCCCAGCATTTT. Residues: CSAKQGNQPQHF.

The sample holds many counts of this clonotype. The V gene is TRBV7-9, the J gene TRBJ2-1; TRBD1 aligns across 8 bases. V trimming: 5 bases; J trimming: 1 base; junction bases outside the gene matches: 7. Germline V gene data show CDR1 as SEHNR and CDR2 as FQNEAQ (reference sequence). The length of the CDR3 is 16 residues. CDR3 amino acids: CASSARTGRSYNEQFF. In nucleotides, the CDR3 is TGTGCCAGCAGCGCAAGGACAGGGAGGTCCTACAATGAGCAGTTCTTC.

The V gene is TRBV10-1, the J gene TRBJ2-7, with D possibly being TRBD1 or TRBD2 (8 bases each). This CDR3 is built from 16 residues. From germline, CDR1 is WNHNN and CDR2 SYGVQD (reference sequence). The V end lost 4 bases, the J end lost 6 bases, and 22 bases lay between the germline ends. This CDR3 is CASSGAGGPGGSEQYF. The CDR3 DNA sequence: TGCGCCAGCAGTGGTGCAGGGGGCCCGGGGGGGTCCGAGCAGTACTTC.

This clonotype was counted at least ten times. The chain joins TRBV2 to TRBJ2-7; 7 bases align to TRBD2. This CDR3 is 14 amino acids long. From germline, CDR1 is SNHLY and CDR2 FYNNEI. With 6 bases clipped from V and 7 bases from J, the junction kept 12 bases outside the gene matches. CDR3 protein: CASRWDYTGGEQYF. The CDR3 coding sequence is TGTGCCAGCAGGTGGGACTATACTGGGGGAGAGCAGTACTTC. The whole variable domain, filled in from reference TRBV2 and TRBJ2-7, reads EPEVTQTPSHQVTQMGQEVILRCVPISNHLYFYWYRQILGQKVEFLVSFYNNEISEKSEIFDDQFSVERPDGSNFTLKIRSTKLEDSAMYFCASRWDYTGGEQYFGPGTRLTVT.

This clonotype was counted many times. The V and J genes are TRBV11-2 and TRBJ2-7; possibly TRBD2 for D (6 bases). This CDR3 is built from 15 residues. V gave up 6 bases and J gave up 5 bases, with 20 bases separating them. Germline V CDR1 and CDR2: SGHAT, FQNNGV. In nucleotides, the CDR3 is TGTGCCAGCAGTCGACCCACGGAGGGCGAGCACGAGCAGTACTTC. Protein product: CASSRPTEGEHEQYF.

There are many counts of this clonotype. This chain uses TRBV28 with TRBJ2-5; 8 nucleotides align to TRBD2. CDR3 length: 16 residues. V trimming: 1 base; J trimming: 1 base; junction bases outside the gene matches: 5. Germline V gene lookup returns CDR1 MDHEN and CDR2 SYDVKM. The CDR3 is CASSLSFSGGQETQYF. Written as DNA, the CDR3 is TGTGCCAGCAGTTTATCCTTCAGCGGGGGCCAAGAGACCCAGTACTTC.

This clonotype came up a few times. Being one base from a much bigger clone, this may be a read error. The rearrangement uses TRBV18 and TRBJ2-7, with D possibly matching TRBD1 (6 bases). CDR1 and CDR2 (germline): KGHSH, LQKENI. The CDR3 loop spans 12 amino acids. The CDR3 DNA sequence: TGTGCCAGCTCACCGGGGGCCTACGAGCAGTGCTTC. The encoded protein is CASSPGAYEQCF.

This clonotype was detected ten times or more. Here the CDR3 DNA reads TGTGCCAGCAGCCTCCAGGGGCTAGCACTCTCCTACGAGCAGTACTTC. Amino acid sequence: CASSLQGLALSYEQYF. The chain is built from TRBV5-6 and TRBJ2-7; a possible D gene is TRBD1 (6 bases). CDR1 and CDR2 from the germline V gene are SGHDT and YYEEEE. Trimming shortened V by 4 bases and J by 0 bases, and 17 bases separated the two germline ends. There are 16 residues in the CDR3. The full variable domain, in which reference TRBV5-6 and TRBJ2-7 provide the parts outside the CDR3, is DAGVTQSPTHLIKTRGQQVTLRCSPKSGHDTVSWYQQALGQGPQFIFQYYEEEERQRGNFPDRFSGHQFPNYSSELNVNALLLGDSALYLCASSLQGLALSYEQYFGPGTRLTVT.